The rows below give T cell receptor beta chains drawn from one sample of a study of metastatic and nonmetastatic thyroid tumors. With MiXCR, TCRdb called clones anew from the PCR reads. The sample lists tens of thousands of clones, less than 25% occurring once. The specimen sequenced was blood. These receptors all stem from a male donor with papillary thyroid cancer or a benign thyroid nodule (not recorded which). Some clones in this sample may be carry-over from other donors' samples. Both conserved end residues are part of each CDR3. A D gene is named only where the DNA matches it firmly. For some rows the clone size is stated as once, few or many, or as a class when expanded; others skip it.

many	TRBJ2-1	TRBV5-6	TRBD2	TGTGCCAGCAGCCCTCTGGAGGGAGCGGGGGGGAATGAGCAGTTCTTC	CASSPLEGAGGNEQFF
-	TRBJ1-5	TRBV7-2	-	TGTGCCAGCAGCTCCGGATTGAGCAATCAGCCCCAGCATTTT	CASSSGLSNQPQHF
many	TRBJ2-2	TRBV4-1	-	TGCGCCAGCAGCGGTTGGGCAGGGCCCACCGGGGAGCTGTTTTTT	CASSGWAGPTGELFF
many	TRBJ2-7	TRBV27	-	TGTGCCAGCAGTTTAAGAAGGTCCTCCTACGAGCAGTACTTC	CASSLRRSSYEQYF
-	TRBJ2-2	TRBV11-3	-	TGTGCCAGCAGCTTCAGAGGGGGTGTGAACACCGGGGAGCTGTTTTTT	CASSFRGGVNTGELFF
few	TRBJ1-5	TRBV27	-	TGTGCCAGCAGTCCCCAGCGCACTAGCAATCAGCCCCAGCATTTT	CASSPQRTSNQPQHF
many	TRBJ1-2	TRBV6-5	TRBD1	TGTGCCAGCAGGTTACAGGGGGCTGGAAACGGCTACACCTTC	CASRLQGAGNGYTF
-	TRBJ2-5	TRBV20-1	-	TGCAGTGGGGGGACGTACCAAGAGACCCAGTACTTC	CSGGTYQETQYF
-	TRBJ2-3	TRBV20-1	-	TGCAGTGCTAGAGATGGGGGAGGATCAGCAGATACGCAGTATTTT	CSARDGGGSADTQYF
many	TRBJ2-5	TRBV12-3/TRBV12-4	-	TGTGCCAGCAGTTTATCCCCTCAAGAGACCCAGTACTTC	CASSLSPQETQYF
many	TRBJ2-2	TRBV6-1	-	TGTGCCAGCAGCCCTTTCAACACCGGGGAGCTGTTTTTT	CASSPFNTGELFF
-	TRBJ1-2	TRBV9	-	TGTGCCAGCAGCGTAATAAATGAGGGTGACTATGGCTACACCTTC	CASSVINEGDYGYTF
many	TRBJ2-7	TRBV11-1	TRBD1	TGTGCCAGCAGCTTAGGGCGGGGACAGGGGTCCCACGAGCAGTACTTC	CASSLGRGQGSHEQYF
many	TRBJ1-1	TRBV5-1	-	TGCGCCAGCAGCTCGGGACCACGGCGGACTGAAGCTTTCTTT	CASSSGPRRTEAFF
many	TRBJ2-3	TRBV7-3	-	TGTGCCAGCAGCTTATCGAGCTTAAGGACTGATACGCAGTATTTT	CASSLSSLRTDTQYF
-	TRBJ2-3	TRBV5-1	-	TGCGCCAGCAGCTTGGTTCAGGGTTTGGGCACAGATACGCAGTATTTT	CASSLVQGLGTDTQYF
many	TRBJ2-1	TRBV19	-	TGTGCCAGTAGTAAGGACGGTCGCTCCTACAATGAGCAGTTCTTC	CASSKDGRSYNEQFF
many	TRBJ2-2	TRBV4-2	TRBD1	TGTGCCAGCAGCCCTCTGGGGGGACAGGGTCAGACCGGGGAGCTGTTTTTT	CASSPLGGQGQTGELFF
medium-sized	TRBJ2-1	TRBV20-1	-	TGCAGTGCTTCAACTTTTACGGAAATGGATGATGAGCAGTTCTTC	CSASTFTEMDDEQFF
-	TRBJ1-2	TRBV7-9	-	TGTGCCAGCAGCTTATCATCCACGGGGTGTGGCTACACCTTC	CASSLSSTGCGYTF
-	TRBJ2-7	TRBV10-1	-	TGCGCCAGCAGTTACGGGGACGGGTCCTACGAGCAGTGCTTC	CASSYGDGSYEQCF
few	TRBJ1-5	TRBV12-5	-	TGTGCTAGTGCCATAGTCCGTGGGCCCCAGCATTTT	CASAIVRGPQHF
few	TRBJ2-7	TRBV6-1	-	TGTGCCAGCAGCCGGTACACGTACTACGAGCAGTACTTC	CASSRYTYYEQYF
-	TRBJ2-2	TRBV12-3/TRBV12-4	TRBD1	TGTGCCAGCGGGCAACAGGGGGCGGGCACCGGGGAGCTGTTTTTT	CASGQQGAGTGELFF
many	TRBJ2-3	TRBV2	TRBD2	TGTGCCAGCAGGAGACTAGCGGGGGCCACAGATACGCAGTATTTT	CASRRLAGATDTQYF
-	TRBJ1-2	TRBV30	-	TGTGCCTGGAGTGTTTGGGGCGGCTACACCTTC	CAWSVWGGYTF
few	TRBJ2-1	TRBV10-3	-	TGTGCCATCCAGAGTCGAGGAGTGGGGAATGAGCAGTTCTTC	CAIQSRGVGNEQFF
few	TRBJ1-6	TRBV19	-	TGTGCCAGTCGCCCTAGGGCAGCCTATAATTCACCCCTCCACTTT	CASRPRAAYNSPLHF